These 24 T cell receptor beta chains were all obtained from the same sample, sequenced in a study of blood T cell repertoires in COVID-19. Profiling relied on immunoSEQ multiplex PCR, and the TCRdb table lists in-frame clones only, not all of them. The table lists tens of thousands of clones, approximately 80% of them singletons. Sequencing input: peripheral blood. The origin of the receptors is an older man with active or convalescent COVID-19.

The chain is built from TRBV9 and TRBJ1-1; maybe TRBD1 (6 bases). Germline CDR1 is SGDLS and CDR2 is YYNGEE. The CDR3 has 15 amino acids. The V and J ends lost 0 bases and 2 bases respectively, with 11 bases between them. The CDR3 region has the DNA TGTGCCAGCAGCGTAGTGGGGGCGGGTAACACTGAAGCTTTCTTT. Amino acid sequence: CASSVVGAGNTEAFF.

The chain carries TRBV11-2 and TRBJ1-6; D remains ambiguous. The CDR3 consists of 15 residues. Germline CDR1 is SGHAT and CDR2 is FQNNGV. The V gene lost 3 bases and the J gene lost 4 bases, with 10 bases spanning the gap. In DNA, the CDR3 is TGTGCCAGCAGCTTCAATCCGGGATATAATTCACCCCTCCACTTT. This gives the protein CASSFNPGYNSPLHF. The full variable domain, rest sourced from reference TRBV11-2 and TRBJ1-6, is EAGVAQSPRYKIIEKRQSVAFWCNPISGHATLYWYQQILGQGPKLLIQFQNNGVVDDSQLPKDRFSAERLKGVDSTLKIQPAKLEDSAVYLCASSFNPGYNSPLHFGNGTRLTVT.

The J gene is TRBJ1-1, the V gene TRBV6-1; TRBD1 aligns across 8 bases. Germline CDR1 reads MNHNS; CDR2 reads SASEGT. The CDR3 covers 11 residues. J was trimmed by 4 bases and V by 8 bases; bases with no gene match: 0. CDR3 DNA sequence: TGTGCCAGCGACAGGGGCACTGAAGCTTTCTTT. This codes for CASDRGTEAFF.

This clone showed up just once. The chain joins TRBV11-2 to TRBJ2-3; D is uncertain. The germline V gene encodes CDR1 SGHAT and CDR2 FQNNGV. Trimming pared 0 bases from V and 3 bases from J, leaving 13 bases between. The CDR3 runs 16 residues. The CDR3 DNA is TGTGCCAGCAGCTTAGAAAGGCGGAGTAGAACAGATACGCAGTATTTT. It specifies CASSLERRSRTDTQYF.

The chain employs TRBV28 and TRBJ1-5, with 8 bases lining up with TRBD1. The V gene's germline CDR1 is MDHEN and CDR2 SYDVKM. This CDR3 is 15 amino acids long. V was clipped by 8 bases and J by 8 bases; unmatched bases: 14. The CDR3 spells CASSSRGRGLKPQHF. CDR3 nucleotides: TGTGCCAGCTCCTCCAGGGGCAGGGGGCTGAAGCCCCAGCATTTT.

V gene TRBV11-3 combines with J gene TRBJ2-1; 7 bases fit TRBD2. The ends lost 3 bases at V and 8 bases at J; junction bases unmatched: 10. Germline-derived CDR1 and CDR2 are SGHNT and YENEEA. The CDR3 covers 15 residues. The CDR3, as DNA: TGTGCCAGCAGCTTGGGGAGGGGTGGATACGATGAGCAGTTCTTC. Encoded protein: CASSLGRGGYDEQFF.

The rearrangement links TRBV19 to TRBJ1-4; no firm D call. Germline CDR1 reads LNHDA; CDR2 reads SQIVND (reference sequence). CDR3 length: 13 residues. Trimming left V 3 bases short and J 8 bases short, with 10 bases between. The CDR3 nucleotides read TGTGCCAGTAGTATTTCCTCACGGGAAAAACTGTTTTTT. Amino acids: CASSISSREKLFF. The full variable domain, in which reference TRBV19 and TRBJ1-4 provide the parts outside the CDR3, is DGGITQSPKYLFRKEGQNVTLSCEQNLNHDAMYWYRQDPGQGLRLIYYSQIVNDFQKGDIAEGYSVSREKKESFPLTVTSAQKNPTAFYLCASSISSREKLFFGSGTQLSVL.

The CDR3 nucleotides read TGTGCCAGCAGCGAAGACAGCCGCAGGTCTTTCTTT. Encoded protein: CASSEDSRRSFF. The V call is TRBV12-3 or TRBV12-4, the J call TRBJ1-1; D is possibly TRBD1 (5 bases). V was pared by 6 bases and J by 12 bases, with 17 bases between. The CDR3 covers 12 residues.

This sequence joins TRBV19 and TRBJ1-6; possibly TRBD1 for D (5 bases). Germline V lookup: CDR1 LNHDA, CDR2 SQIVND (reference sequence). The CDR3 is made up of 16 amino acids. V was shortened by 5 bases and J by 0 bases, with 11 bases between the two germline ends. The CDR3 spells CASSSRGNSYNSPLHF. The CDR3 DNA sequence: TGTGCCAGTAGTTCCCGGGGGAACTCCTATAATTCACCCCTCCACTTT.

In DNA, the CDR3 is TGTGCCAGCAGCCTAACTAGCGGGGGGCTCTCGTCCTACAATGAGCAGTTCTTC. Residues: CASSLTSGGLSSYNEQFF. J is TRBJ2-1 and V is TRBV5-6; 12 bases are shared with TRBD2. This CDR3 contains 18 residues. After removal of 4 bases from V and 1 base from J, the junction contained 9 bases not matched to a gene. The germline V gene encodes CDR1 SGHDT and CDR2 YYEEEE.

The CDR3 region is CASSLQVWDNEQFF. The CDR3 DNA sequence: TGTGCCAGCAGCTTACAGGTGTGGGACAATGAGCAGTTCTTC. The rearrangement uses TRBV7-2 and TRBJ2-1; D not certain. Germline lookup yields CDR1 SGHTA and CDR2 FQGNSA. V lost 2 bases and J lost 5, with 10 bases in between. The CDR3 contains 14 residues.

The chain couples TRBV18 to TRBJ2-7; 7 bases are a match to TRBD1. The CDR3 contains 14 residues. Unmatched junction bases numbered 3, after V lost 2 bases and J lost 2 bases. Germline V lookup: CDR1 KGHSH, CDR2 LQKENI. CDR3 sequence reads: CASSPGDSPYEQYF. CDR3 sequence (DNA): TGTGCCAGCTCACCAGGGGACAGTCCCTACGAGCAGTACTTC. Variable domain in full (rest from reference TRBV18 and TRBJ2-7): NAGVMQNPRHLVRRRGQEARLRCSPMKGHSHVYWYRQLPEEGLKFMVYLQKENIIDESGMPKERFSAEFPKEGPSILRIQQVVRGDSAAYFCASSPGDSPYEQYFGPGTRLTVT.

The chain employs TRBV12-3 or TRBV12-4 and TRBJ2-3; 7 bases line up with TRBD1. CDR3 length: 13 residues. J lost 13 bases, V lost 0 bases, and 7 bases had no gene match. The CDR3 is CASSLAQGDGKYF. CDR3 DNA: TGTGCCAGCAGTTTAGCGCAGGGGGACGGCAAGTATTTT.

V usage is TRBV19 and J usage is TRBJ1-1; D remains unclear. With 3 bases removed from V and 1 base from J, the gap between germline ends came to 9 bases. There are 14 residues in the CDR3. Germline V lookup: CDR1 LNHDA, CDR2 SQIVND (reference sequence). CDR3 DNA: TGTGCCAGTAGTATGGCCGGGAAGAACACTGAAGCTTTCTTT. Amino acids: CASSMAGKNTEAFF.

V gene TRBV5-6 combines with J gene TRBJ1-1; unclear D gene. Germline CDR1 SGHDT, CDR2 YYEEEE. The CDR3 length is 16 residues. The V end was cut by 0 bases, the J end by 4 bases, with 16 bases between. CDR3 nucleotides: TGTGCCAGCAGCTTGGTGGCGGTTTGGCAGATCACTGAAGCTTTCTTT. Its translation is CASSLVAVWQITEAFF.

V gene TRBV10-3 combines with J gene TRBJ1-1; D might be TRBD1 (5 bases). The germline V and J ends were trimmed by 3 bases and 1 base, with 9 bases remaining between them. The CDR3 is 14 residues long. CDR1 is ENHRY and CDR2 is SYGVKD in the germline V gene. The CDR3 region is CAISDREENTEAFF. The DNA for the CDR3 is TGTGCCATCAGTGACAGGGAAGAGAACACTGAAGCTTTCTTT.

This chain uses TRBV12-3 or TRBV12-4 with TRBJ1-2; tentatively, D is TRBD1 (6 bases). V lost 6 bases to trimming and J lost 4 bases, with 12 bases between them. This CDR3 has 13 residues. CDR3 bases: TGTGCCAGCAGACAGGGAGTTGGCTATGGCTACACCTTC. This sequence encodes CASRQGVGYGYTF.

The chain uses TRBV14 and TRBJ1-5, with TRBD1 matching over 7 bases. Germline lookup yields CDR1 SGHDN and CDR2 FVKESK. The CDR3 has 14 amino acids. The junction had 6 bases not matched to a gene; V was cut back by 4 bases and J by 6 bases. Written as DNA, the CDR3 is TGTGCCAGCAGCCTTACAGGGGCACGTCAGCCCCAGCATTTT. Protein sequence: CASSLTGARQPQHF.

This chain connects TRBV7-9 to TRBJ2-7; 8 bases fit TRBD1. Trimming took 1 base from V and 2 from J; bases not matched to a gene: 4. The CDR3 runs 15 residues. The germline CDR1 and CDR2 sequences are SEHNR and FQNEAQ (reference sequence). The CDR3 DNA sequence: TGTGCCAGCAGCTTAGGGACAGGGAAAACCTACGAGCAGTACTTC. Residues: CASSLGTGKTYEQYF.

This rearrangement joins TRBV2 to TRBJ1-5; 9 positions agree with TRBD1. The CDR3 is made up of 14 amino acids. The V gene's germline CDR1 is SNHLY and CDR2 FYNNEI. Trimming took 8 bases from V and 7 from J; bases not matched to a gene: 9. CDR3 loop: CASGPDRGRQPQHF. The DNA for the CDR3 is TGTGCCAGCGGCCCGGACAGGGGAAGGCAGCCCCAGCATTTT. The entire variable domain, with the rest obtained from reference TRBV2 and TRBJ1-5, is as follows: EPEVTQTPSHQVTQMGQEVILRCVPISNHLYFYWYRQILGQKVEFLVSFYNNEISEKSEIFDDQFSVERPDGSNFTLKIRSTKLEDSAMYFCASGPDRGRQPQHFGDGTRLSIL.

This rearrangement joins TRBV4-1 to TRBJ1-2; D is ambiguous. Germline CDR1 reads MGHRA; CDR2 reads YSYEKL. The CDR3 totals 14 residues. The ends were cut back, 0 bases at V and 7 bases at J, with 12 bases in the middle. The CDR3 DNA sequence: TGCGCCAGCAGCCAAGATTGGGCAGTTGGTGGCTACACCTTC. Translation gives CASSQDWAVGGYTF.

The V gene is TRBV11-2, the J gene TRBJ1-5; weak D call: TRBD1 (6 bases). The CDR3 is made up of 14 amino acids. Trimming left V 2 bases short and J 1 base short, with 6 bases between. Germline CDR1 reads SGHAT; CDR2 reads FQNNGV. Written as DNA, the CDR3 is TGTGCCAGCAGCTTACAGGGGAGCAATCAGCCCCAGCATTTT. This codes for CASSLQGSNQPQHF.

The chain is built from TRBV20-1 and TRBJ2-7, with D unclear. Germline V gene lookup returns CDR1 DFQATT and CDR2 SNEGSKA (reference sequence). V was shortened by 2 bases and J by 3 bases, with 5 bases between the two germline ends. CDR3 length equals 11 residues. CDR3 sequence reads: CSARSRYEQYF. The CDR3 nucleotides read TGCAGTGCTAGATCCCGCTACGAGCAGTACTTC.

J is TRBJ2-1 and V is TRBV2; TRBD2 is a possible D gene (6 bases). CDR3 length equals 15 residues. The V end lost 4 bases, the J end lost 3 bases, and 13 bases lay between the germline ends. Per germline, CDR1 SNHLY and CDR2 FYNNEI. The CDR3 loop is CASSARGILYNEQFF. The CDR3 DNA reads TGTGCCAGCAGTGCCCGCGGGATCCTCTACAATGAGCAGTTCTTC.